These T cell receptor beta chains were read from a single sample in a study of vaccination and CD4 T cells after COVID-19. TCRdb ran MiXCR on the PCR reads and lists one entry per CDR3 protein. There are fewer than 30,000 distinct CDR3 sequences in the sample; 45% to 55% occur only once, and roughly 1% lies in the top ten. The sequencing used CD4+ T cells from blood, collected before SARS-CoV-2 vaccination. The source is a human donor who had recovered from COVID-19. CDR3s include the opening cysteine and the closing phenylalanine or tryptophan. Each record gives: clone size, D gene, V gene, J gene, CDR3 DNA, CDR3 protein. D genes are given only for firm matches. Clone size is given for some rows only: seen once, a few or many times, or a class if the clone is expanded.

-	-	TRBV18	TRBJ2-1	TGTGCCAGCTCACCTCCCGGGACGGTGAGCAATGAGCAGTTCTTC	CASSPPGTVSNEQFF
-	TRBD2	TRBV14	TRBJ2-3	TGTGCCAGCAGCCTACAGCGGGGACGCACAGATACGCAGTATTTT	CASSLQRGRTDTQYF
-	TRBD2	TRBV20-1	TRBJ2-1	TGCAGTGCTAGGGCCCTCGGGACTAGCGGCCTTTCCTCCTACAATGAGCAGTTCTTC	CSARALGTSGLSSYNEQFF
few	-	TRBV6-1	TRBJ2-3	TGTGCCAGCCTTGGACAGCGGGGCACAGATACGCAGTATTTT	CASLGQRGTDTQYF
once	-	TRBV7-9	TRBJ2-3	TGTGCCAGCAGCCGAGGGGACGGAACATTTGATACGCAGTATTTT	CASSRGDGTFDTQYF
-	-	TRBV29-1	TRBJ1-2	TGCAGCGTTGAAGGCCCGGGAGTAGGCCATGGCTACACCTTC	CSVEGPGVGHGYTF
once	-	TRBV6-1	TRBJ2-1	TGTGCCAGCAGAAGGGACCTAAACTACAATGAGCAGTTCTTC	CASRRDLNYNEQFF
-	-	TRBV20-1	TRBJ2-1	TGCAGTGCTAGAGGGGGGTACGGGGTGGATGAGCAGTTCTTC	CSARGGYGVDEQFF
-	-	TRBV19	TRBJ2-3	TGTGCCAGTAAGGTACAAGGGGGAGTTGGAACAGATACGCAGTATTTT	CASKVQGGVGTDTQYF
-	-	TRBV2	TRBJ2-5	TGTGCCAGCAGTGAATACACAGGGATCCAAGAGACCCAGTACTTC	CASSEYTGIQETQYF